A single sample gave rise to the 26 T cell receptor beta chains below, sequenced in a study of T cell repertoires in Merkel cell carcinoma. Using immunoSEQ multiplex PCR, the repertoire was profiled, and TCRdb retains in-frame clones only, with some absent. The sample includes fewer than 15,000 clones, around 74% of them seen just once. Sequenced sample: tumor tissue. All receptors derive from an adult with Merkel cell carcinoma.

The J gene is TRBJ2-5, the V gene TRBV6-8; 8 positions match TRBD2. Germline CDR1 MNHGY, CDR2 SAAAGT. This CDR3 has 14 amino acids. After removal of 6 bases from V and 2 bases from J, the junction contained 5 bases not matched to a gene. The DNA for the CDR3 is TGTGCCAGCAGCTCCAGCGGGGGTCAAGAGACCCAGTACTTC. Translating it yields CASSSSGGQETQYF.

The rearrangement links TRBV4-3 to TRBJ1-4, with D possibly TRBD1 on 6 matching bases. CDR1 and CDR2 from the germline V gene are LGHNA and YSLEER. The V gene lost 2 bases and the J gene lost 1 base, with 23 bases spanning the gap. This CDR3 is 20 amino acids long. In DNA form, the CDR3 reads TGCGCCAGCAGCCAACGTTTAAGTCCGGGACAACTCGTAACTAATGAAAAACTGTTTTTT. The encoded protein is CASSQRLSPGQLVTNEKLFF.

V usage is TRBV25-1 and J usage is TRBJ1-6, with 7 bases aligning to TRBD1. The CDR3 sequence is 14 residues long. V lost 7 bases and J lost 7; bases outside the gene matches: 7. Germline V gives CDR1 MGHDK, CDR2 SYGVNS. CDR3 nucleotide sequence: TGTGCCAGCAAAAGGGACAGTGGGAATTCACCCCTCCACTTT. This translates into CASKRDSGNSPLHF.

The chain joins TRBV11-3 to TRBJ1-1, with a tentative D call TRBD1 (5 bases). The CDR3 covers 11 residues. V shed 2 bases and J shed 9 bases, with 7 bases lying between them. CDR1 is SGHNT and CDR2 is YENEEA in the germline V gene. The CDR3 here is CASSLRDQAFF. The CDR3 nucleotides are TGTGCCAGCAGCTTACGGGACCAAGCTTTCTTT.

This clone was detected once. The gene calls are TRBV29-1 and TRBJ1-4, with D unresolved. The CDR3 contains 13 residues. The ends were cut back, 7 bases at V and 8 bases at J, with 17 bases in the middle. CDR1 and CDR2 (germline): SQVTM, ANQGSEA. CDR3 coding DNA: TGCAGCGGCGCCCTAACTGATAGCGAAAAACTGTTTTTT. This translates into CSGALTDSEKLFF.

The chain couples TRBV29-1 to TRBJ1-1, with a weak D call TRBD1 (6 bases). Deletions cut 5 bases from V and 4 bases from J, with 20 bases between. This CDR3 region has 15 residues. Germline V gene lookup returns CDR1 SQVTM and CDR2 ANQGSEA. CDR3 DNA: TGCAGCGTTTCATTCGGGGGCGCCTTGCGCACTGAAGCTTTCTTT. This gives the protein CSVSFGGALRTEAFF.

This clone was seen more than once but under ten times. The chain has TRBV19 and TRBJ1-2, with 8 positions matching TRBD1. The CDR3 spans 14 residues. V lost 1 base to trimming and J lost 4 bases; unmatched junction nucleotides: 2. Germline V gene lookup returns CDR1 LNHDA and CDR2 SQIVND (reference sequence). The CDR3 DNA is TGTGCCAGTAGTATAGGCAGGGGGCTCTATGGCTACACCTTC. As protein: CASSIGRGLYGYTF.

The gene calls are TRBV5-1 and TRBJ2-7; 9 nucleotides line up with TRBD1. Germline trimming cut 4 bases from V and 1 base from J; bases unmatched to any gene: 6. The CDR3 has 15 residues. CDR1 and CDR2 (germline): SGHRS, YFSETQ. The CDR3 bases are TGCGCCAGCAGCATACAGGGGGCAAGGTCCTACGAGCAGTACTTC. As protein: CASSIQGARSYEQYF.

V is TRBV6-1 and J is TRBJ2-7; D possibly matches TRBD1 or TRBD2 (5 bases each). With 7 bases removed from V and 2 bases from J, the gap between germline ends came to 21 bases. The CDR3 is 16 residues long. In germline, CDR1 is MNHNS, CDR2 SASEGT. This CDR3 reads CASTDEWDLSTYEQYF. The CDR3 DNA follows: TGTGCCAGCACTGACGAGTGGGACCTTTCTACCTACGAGCAGTACTTC.

The J gene is TRBJ2-7, the V gene TRBV5-6; D is perhaps TRBD1 (6 bases). Germline V gene data show CDR1 as SGHDT and CDR2 as YYEEEE. The CDR3 spans 14 residues. The V gene lost 4 bases and the J gene lost 2 bases, with 13 bases spanning the gap. The CDR3 DNA reads TGTGCCAGCAGCCGGGGACACCGAACCTACGAGCAGTACTTC. Translated, it gives CASSRGHRTYEQYF. Full variable domain (remainder filled in from reference TRBV5-6 and TRBJ2-7): DAGVTQSPTHLIKTRGQQVTLRCSPKSGHDTVSWYQQALGQGPQFIFQYYEEEERQRGNFPDRFSGHQFPNYSSELNVNALLLGDSALYLCASSRGHRTYEQYFGPGTRLTVT.

This chain uses TRBV30 with TRBJ1-2; 7 bases agree with TRBD1. Germline values: CDR1 GTSNPN, CDR2 SVGIG (reference sequence). CDR3 length: 14 residues. Unmatched junction bases numbered 7, after V lost 1 base and J lost 5 bases. The CDR3 sequence: CAWSGTGVRYGYTF. DNA for the CDR3: TGTGCCTGGAGTGGAACAGGGGTCCGGTATGGCTACACCTTC. The full variable domain, rest sourced from reference TRBV30 and TRBJ1-2, is SQTIHQWPATLVQPVGSPLSLECTVEGTSNPNLYWYRQAAGRGLQLLFYSVGIGQISSEVPQNLSASRPQDRQFILSSKKLLLSDSGFYLCAWSGTGVRYGYTFGSGTRLTVV.

The chain couples TRBV3-1 (or the pseudogene TRBV3-2) to TRBJ2-1; 13 nucleotides match TRBD2. Trimming removed 4 bases from V and 7 bases from J; junction bases left unmatched: 7. CDR1 and CDR2 (germline): LGHDT, YNNKEL (reference sequence). The CDR3 sequence is 16 residues long. The CDR3 spells CASSPPGLAGSNEQFF. Here the CDR3 DNA reads TGTGCCAGCAGCCCCCCGGGACTAGCGGGATCTAATGAGCAGTTCTTC.

V gene TRBV30 combines with J gene TRBJ2-1; 10 bases are a match to TRBD2. With V trimmed by 3 bases and J by 9 bases, 8 bases remained unmatched. The CDR3 covers 14 residues. In germline, CDR1 is GTSNPN, CDR2 SVGIG (reference sequence). The DNA for the CDR3 is TGTGCCTGGAGACGGAGCGGGAGGGGGGGTGAGCAGTTCTTC. This gives the protein CAWRRSGRGGEQFF.

This clone has a single count. The genes are TRBV9 and TRBJ2-1, with 10 bases lining up with TRBD2. This CDR3 has 15 amino acids. Unmatched junction bases numbered 2, after V lost 0 bases and J lost 5 bases. Germline lookup yields CDR1 SGDLS and CDR2 YYNGEE. This chain's CDR3 is CASSVASGGNNEQFF. In nucleotides, the CDR3 is TGTGCCAGCAGCGTAGCTAGCGGGGGCAACAATGAGCAGTTCTTC.

The rearrangement joins TRBV24-1 to TRBJ2-3; D assignment may be TRBD1 or TRBD2 (5 bases each). CDR1 and CDR2 (germline): KGHDR, SFDVKD. Trimming left V 1 base short and J 3 bases short, with 19 bases between. The CDR3 extends over 18 amino acids. The CDR3 DNA reads as TGTGCCACCAGTGATTTTAACGGGGCAGGGCTGGCGACAGATACGCAGTATTTT. The encoded protein is CATSDFNGAGLATDTQYF.

The V gene is TRBV18, the J gene TRBJ1-2; unclear D gene. The CDR3 is made up of 13 amino acids. Germline CDR1 reads KGHSH; CDR2 reads LQKENI. With 3 bases removed from V and 7 bases from J, the gap between germline ends came to 12 bases. The CDR3 DNA follows: TGTGCCAGCTCACCCGACGGAGGGATTGGCTACACCTTC. It encodes CASSPDGGIGYTF. The whole variable domain, filled in from reference TRBV18 and TRBJ1-2, reads NAGVMQNPRHLVRRRGQEARLRCSPMKGHSHVYWYRQLPEEGLKFMVYLQKENIIDESGMPKERFSAEFPKEGPSILRIQQVVRGDSAAYFCASSPDGGIGYTFGSGTRLTVV.

The V and J genes are TRBV20-1 and TRBJ1-1; D remains unclear. Germline CDR1 DFQATT, CDR2 SNEGSKA (reference sequence). The V gene lost 4 bases and the J gene lost 0 bases, with 3 bases spanning the gap. The CDR3 length is 11 residues. CDR3 region: CSATVNTEAFF. Written as DNA, the CDR3 is TGCAGTGCTACCGTGAACACTGAAGCTTTCTTT.

The chain recombines TRBV18 with TRBJ2-1; D possibly corresponds to TRBD2 (6 bases). Germline assignment: CDR1 KGHSH and CDR2 LQKENI. V shed 2 bases and J shed 2 bases, with 13 bases lying between them. The CDR3 spans 16 residues. The chain's CDR3 is CASSPRKRETYNEQFF. DNA for the CDR3: TGTGCCAGCTCACCAAGGAAACGGGAGACCTACAATGAGCAGTTCTTC.

The chain couples TRBV7-8 to TRBJ1-1; TRBD1 aligns across 7 bases. V was clipped by 5 bases and J by 1 base; unmatched bases: 4. Germline V lookup: CDR1 SGHVS, CDR2 FQNEAQ. The CDR3 runs to 14 residues. CDR3 nucleotide sequence: TGTGCCAGCAGCGTCGGGACAGCGAACACTGAAGCTTTCTTT. Translated, it gives CASSVGTANTEAFF.

This clone was counted a few times. This chain joins TRBV19 and TRBJ2-2, with TRBD1 as a possible D gene (6 bases). The CDR3 contains 14 residues. Germline CDR1 is LNHDA and CDR2 is SQIVND (reference sequence). Deletions cut 8 bases from V and 2 bases from J, with 12 bases between. The CDR3 reads CASSRGQNTGELFF. The CDR3 DNA follows: TGTGCCAGTTCTCGGGGACAAAACACCGGGGAGCTGTTTTTT.

The rearrangement joins TRBV11-3 to TRBJ2-5; maybe TRBD2 (6 bases). The CDR3 runs to 17 residues. V dropped 0 bases and J dropped 5 bases, with 19 bases sitting between them. Germline V gene sequence: CDR1 SGHNT, CDR2 YENEEA. DNA for the CDR3: TGTGCCAGCAGCTTAGATTCCGCTAGCGCTGCGTGGGAGACCCAGTACTTC. Translated, it gives CASSLDSASAAWETQYF.

V and J are TRBV5-1 and TRBJ1-3; D ambiguous. Germline CDR1 reads SGHRS; CDR2 reads YFSETQ. The CDR3 sequence is 18 residues long. Trimming left V 4 bases short and J 2 bases short, with 22 bases between. CDR3 residues: CASSTSPGQAQAGNTIYF. CDR3 in DNA: TGCGCCAGCAGCACCTCCCCTGGGCAGGCCCAGGCTGGAAACACCATATATTTT.

The J gene is TRBJ2-2, the V gene TRBV25-1, with a weak D call TRBD2 (6 bases). This CDR3 spans 15 amino acids. With 1 base removed from V and 3 bases from J, the gap between germline ends came to 9 bases. The V gene's germline CDR1 is MGHDK and CDR2 SYGVNS. Here the CDR3 DNA reads TGTGCCAGCAGTGAATCCGGAGGGTACACCGGGGAGCTGTTTTTT. Encoded protein: CASSESGGYTGELFF.

The chain uses TRBV19 and TRBJ1-1; a possible D gene is TRBD1 (5 bases). Germline V gene data show CDR1 as LNHDA and CDR2 as SQIVND (reference sequence). The CDR3 is made up of 13 amino acids. Between the trimmed V and J ends, which lost 7 bases and 1 base, there was a span of 10 bases. CDR3 region: CASTLGGNTEAFF. CDR3 in DNA: TGTGCCAGTACCCTCGGGGGGAACACTGAAGCTTTCTTT.

Written as DNA, the CDR3 is TGTGCCAGCACGGCGGACTCTAGCTCCTACAATGAGCAGTTCTTC. Its translation is CASTADSSSYNEQFF. The chain joins TRBV2 to TRBJ2-1; tentative D call: TRBD2 (5 bases). The CDR3 is 15 residues long. Germline V gene lookup returns CDR1 SNHLY and CDR2 FYNNEI. V was cut by 7 bases and J by 0 bases, with 13 bases left in between.

This clone appeared once. This chain uses TRBV5-1 with TRBJ2-2; 9 bases are shared with TRBD2. The CDR3 has 15 amino acids. Germline CDR1 is SGHRS and CDR2 is YFSETQ. Unmatched junction bases numbered 3, after V lost 4 bases and J lost 2 bases. CDR3 sequence reads: CASSQTSGNTGELFF. CDR3 DNA: TGCGCCAGCAGCCAGACTAGCGGAAACACCGGGGAGCTGTTTTTT.